This TCR beta chain was observed in a study of response to subunit inactivated influenza vaccine. The germline gives CDR1 SGHVS, CDR2 FQNEAQ. Trimming stripped 1 base from V and 0 bases from J, with 10 bases between. The CDR3 extends over 16 amino acids. TCRdb recomputed calls from the RT-PCR reads with MiXCR, one row per CDR3 protein. The sample lists 450,000 to 700,000 distinct CDR3 sequences, 11% to 15% occurring once. The genes are TRBV7-8 and TRBJ2-1; no clear D. The clonotype was recovered from a man in his fifties or sixties who received an inactivated influenza vaccine. The sequencing here drew on PBMCs from blood, taken roughly 12 days after vaccination. The CDR3 DNA reads TGTGCCAGCAGCTTAGTGTTCTCGAGCTCCTACAATGAGCAGTTCTTC. It specifies CASSLVFSSSYNEQFF.